This T cell receptor (beta chain) originates from a study of CD4 T cells in relation to SARS-CoV-2 and coronaviruses. The study's findings and limits: Compared with monoreactive clones, crossreactive clones showed significantly weaker SARS-CoV-2 expansion.

Germline V gene sequence: CDR1 SGHVS, CDR2 FQNEAQ. V shed 4 bases and J 0 bases; nucleotides not matched to a gene: 2. The CDR3 spans 15 residues. The unexposed donors gave CD4+ T cells in about 2011-2019, prior to COVID-19. Method: immunoSEQ multiplex PCR; TCRdb's copy keeps in-frame clones and lacks some. This table holds about 68,000 clones, 85% to 95% found once. About this clone: What it binds is unknown.

Sequenced input: naive CD4+ T cells from PBMCs. Subset meaning: naive CD4+ T cells isolated by negative enrichment. The receptor was derived from a human donor in good health. The rearrangement links TRBV7-8 to TRBJ2-7, with 11 bases matching TRBD2. This CDR3 is CASSSLAGDSYEQYF. The CDR3 region has the DNA TGTGCCAGCAGCTCACTAGCGGGGGACTCCTACGAGCAGTACTTC.